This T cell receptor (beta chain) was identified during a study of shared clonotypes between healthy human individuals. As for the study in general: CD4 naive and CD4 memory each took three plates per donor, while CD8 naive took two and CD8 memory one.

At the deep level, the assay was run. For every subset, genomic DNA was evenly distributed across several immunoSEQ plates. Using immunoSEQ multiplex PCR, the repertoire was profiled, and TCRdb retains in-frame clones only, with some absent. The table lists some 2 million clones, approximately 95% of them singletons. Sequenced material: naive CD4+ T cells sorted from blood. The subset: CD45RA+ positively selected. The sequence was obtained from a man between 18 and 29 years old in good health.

The CDR3: CASSPSGTGIGNTIYF. The CDR3 DNA reads TGTGCCAGCTCACCATCCGGGACAGGGATTGGAAACACCATATATTTT. The chain combines TRBV18 with TRBJ1-3; 9 bases align to TRBD1. Germline trimming cut 2 bases from V and 3 bases from J; bases unmatched to any gene: 5. The CDR3 runs 16 residues. In germline, CDR1 is KGHSH, CDR2 LQKENI.